This T cell receptor beta chain is from a study of T-cell reconstitution after alpha-beta-depleted transplantation in children. This clonotype has only a few counts. The antigen remains undetermined. The CDR3 runs to 15 residues. V dropped 0 bases and J dropped 3 bases, with 12 bases sitting between them. Per the germline V gene, CDR1 is SGHRS and CDR2 is YFSETQ. Using unique molecular identifiers, the investigators prepared the TCRbeta library. A single record per CDR3 protein comes from TCRdb applying MiXCR to the PCR reads. The repertoire consists of about 420,000 distinct CDR3 sequences, with about 17% occurring once and the leading ten covering roughly 27%. General study findings and limits: T-cell counts and diversity at one year post-transplant came mainly from newly produced T cells. In patients about two months after transplant, alpha-beta T cells reportedly arose from several hundred expanded graft clones.

This sequence originates from a boy younger than two who had a stem cell transplant for Wiskott-Aldrich syndrome, so the T cells may come from the graft donor. This chain connects TRBV5-1 to TRBJ2-5; D gene ambiguous. The sample here was PBMCs, mostly from graft donor cells, taken 360 days after TCRalphabeta/CD19-depleted stem cell transplant. CDR3 protein: CASSLGPSSEETQYF. For the CDR3, the DNA is TGCGCCAGCAGCTTGGGCCCTTCAAGCGAAGAGACCCAGTACTTC.